This is a list of T cell receptor beta chains from one sample in a study of T cell clonotyping in hematopoietic cell transplantation. Repertoires were generated with immunoSEQ multiplex PCR, while TCRdb's copy carries only in-frame clones and drops some. The profile shows about 50,000 clones, more than 75% of them singletons. This sample comprised peripheral blood mononuclear cells, obtained before stem cell transplant. Receptors originate from a man aged 60-69 years with biphenotypic leukemia. Some clones in this sample may be carry-over from other donors' samples. Both conserved end residues are part of each CDR3. A D gene is named only where the DNA matches it firmly. Part of the rows lack a size; the others show once, few, many or a class for expanded clones.

DNA: TGTGCCATCAGTCGTCCGGACAGCAACACTGAAGCTTTCTTT
CDR3: CAISRPDSNTEAFF
V: TRBV10-3
D: -
J: TRBJ1-1
size: -

DNA: TGTGCCAGCAGTTTTTCCTCGGTTGGCGGGGCCTACACCGGGGAGCTGTTTTTT
CDR3: CASSFSSVGGAYTGELFF
V: TRBV28
D: -
J: TRBJ2-2
size: -

DNA: TGTGCCAGCAGCTTCGGGGAGACCCAGTACTTC
CDR3: CASSFGETQYF
V: TRBV7-8
D: -
J: TRBJ2-5
size: -

DNA: TGCAGTGCTGCTAGCGATGAGCAGTTCTTC
CDR3: CSAASDEQFF
V: TRBV20-1
D: -
J: TRBJ2-1
size: -

DNA: TGTGCCAGCTCACCTCGACAGGAAGTAGGTGAAAAACTGTTTTTT
CDR3: CASSPRQEVGEKLFF
V: TRBV18
D: -
J: TRBJ1-4
size: -

DNA: TGTGCCATCAATACCGGGACAGGGGAGATGTACACCTTC
CDR3: CAINTGTGEMYTF
V: TRBV10-3
D: TRBD1
J: TRBJ1-2
size: -

DNA: TGTGCCTGGATATGGCCGTTGGGGTCAGGGAACGATGAAGCTTTCTTT
CDR3: CAWIWPLGSGNDEAFF
V: TRBV30
D: -
J: TRBJ1-1
size: -

DNA: TGTGCCAGCAGTTTAAACAGGGGCCTTTATGAAAAACTGTTTTTT
CDR3: CASSLNRGLYEKLFF
V: TRBV28
D: TRBD1
J: TRBJ1-4
size: -

DNA: TGTGCCAGTAGTATCCAAAGCGGGAGCACAGATACGCAGTATTTT
CDR3: CASSIQSGSTDTQYF
V: TRBV19
D: -
J: TRBJ2-3
size: -

DNA: TGTGCCAGCAGTTTGTTAGCCAATGAGCAGTTCTTC
CDR3: CASSLLANEQFF
V: TRBV9
D: -
J: TRBJ2-1
size: -

DNA: TGTGCCAGCAGCCCTGCCTCACGGGACGGATCCTACGAGCAGTACTTC
CDR3: CASSPASRDGSYEQYF
V: TRBV5-8
D: -
J: TRBJ2-7
size: few

DNA: TGCGCCAGCAGCTTGGATTACGCAACGGCGGGAGACTATGGCTACACCTTC
CDR3: CASSLDYATAGDYGYTF
V: TRBV5-1
D: -
J: TRBJ1-2
size: -

DNA: TGCGCCAGCAGTCTCAGACACAGCGGGAGCACAGATACGCAGTATTTT
CDR3: CASSLRHSGSTDTQYF
V: TRBV23-1
D: -
J: TRBJ2-3
size: -

DNA: TGCGCCAGCGCAGGACAGGGGGCCTTCGACGAGCAGTACTTC
CDR3: CASAGQGAFDEQYF
V: TRBV5-1
D: TRBD1
J: TRBJ2-7
size: few

DNA: TGTGCCAGCAGTTCCGGACAGGGAGGCTACACCTTC
CDR3: CASSSGQGGYTF
V: TRBV28
D: TRBD1
J: TRBJ1-2
size: -

DNA: TGTGCCAGTAGCTTGCAAGGCACAGATACGCAGTATTTT
CDR3: CASSLQGTDTQYF
V: TRBV2
D: -
J: TRBJ2-3
size: -

DNA: TGTGCCAGCAGCACCGGGACAGGGACGTCTATTAGCACAGATACGCAGTATTTT
CDR3: CASSTGTGTSISTDTQYF
V: TRBV11-2
D: TRBD1
J: TRBJ2-3
size: -

DNA: TGTGCCAGCAGTTTTCATACCTATGGCTACACCTTC
CDR3: CASSFHTYGYTF
V: TRBV28
D: -
J: TRBJ1-2
size: -

DNA: TGTGCCAGCTCACCAAGGGACAGGGCTGTTGGCTACACCTTC
CDR3: CASSPRDRAVGYTF
V: TRBV18
D: TRBD1
J: TRBJ1-2
size: -

DNA: TGTGCCAGCAGGTCTCAGGGGGGGGATAGAGGGCAGTACTTC
CDR3: CASRSQGGDRGQYF
V: TRBV27
D: -
J: TRBJ2-7
size: -

DNA: TGCGCCAGCAGCTCAGGGACGGGAAACACCATATATTTT
CDR3: CASSSGTGNTIYF
V: TRBV5-1
D: -
J: TRBJ1-3
size: -

DNA: TGTGCCAGCAGCCCGACGGGGCTGGGTGAAGCTTTCTTT
CDR3: CASSPTGLGEAFF
V: TRBV7-9
D: -
J: TRBJ1-1
size: -

DNA: TGCGCCAGCAGCTTGGGCGGGTCAGGGGGTGAAGCTTTCTTT
CDR3: CASSLGGSGGEAFF
V: TRBV5-1
D: TRBD1
J: TRBJ1-1
size: -

DNA: TGTGCCACCCAGACAGGGGGTGATGAAAAACTGTTTTTT
CDR3: CATQTGGDEKLFF
V: TRBV10-3
D: TRBD1
J: TRBJ1-4
size: once

DNA: TGTGCCAGTAGTATAGAGGGACAGGGAGACAATGAGCAGTTCTTC
CDR3: CASSIEGQGDNEQFF
V: TRBV19
D: TRBD1
J: TRBJ2-1
size: -

DNA: TGTGCCAGCAGCGAGATGACGGACAGGGAACACTTC
CDR3: CASSEMTDREHF
V: TRBV2
D: TRBD1
J: TRBJ2-7
size: -

DNA: TGTGCCAGCAGCGAGGACAGCTCCTCCTACGAGCAGTACTTC
CDR3: CASSEDSSSYEQYF
V: TRBV6-1
D: -
J: TRBJ2-7
size: -

DNA: TGTGCCAGCAGTTTATCCCCGACAGGGATAACTGAAGCTTTCTTT
CDR3: CASSLSPTGITEAFF
V: TRBV27
D: TRBD1
J: TRBJ1-1
size: -

DNA: TGCAGCGTGACACGACAGGGCTCGGAGATGGATACGCAGTATTTT
CDR3: CSVTRQGSEMDTQYF
V: TRBV29-1
D: TRBD1
J: TRBJ2-3
size: -

DNA: TGCGCCAGCACGAATCAGCCCCAGCATTTT
CDR3: CASTNQPQHF
V: TRBV5-1
D: -
J: TRBJ1-5
size: -

DNA: TGTGCCAGCAGTACCTACAGGGATTGGGTAGGGCAGTACTTC
CDR3: CASSTYRDWVGQYF
V: TRBV6-5
D: -
J: TRBJ2-7
size: few

DNA: TGTGCCAGTAGTTTTCCGGGACTAGCGGCTACGCAGTATTTT
CDR3: CASSFPGLAATQYF
V: TRBV19
D: TRBD2
J: TRBJ2-3
size: -

DNA: TGTGCCAGCAGCCCCAACGCCGACGGAGCAGATACGCAGTATTTT
CDR3: CASSPNADGADTQYF
V: TRBV11-2
D: -
J: TRBJ2-3
size: -

DNA: TGTGCCAGCAGTGCTCGCTACGAGCAGTACTTC
CDR3: CASSARYEQYF
V: TRBV2
D: -
J: TRBJ2-7
size: few

DNA: TGTGCCAGCAGTTACTCTAGCTCTGGGGCCAACGTCCTGACTTTC
CDR3: CASSYSSSGANVLTF
V: TRBV6-5
D: -
J: TRBJ2-6
size: -

DNA: TGTGCCAGCGGGGTCACCTACGAGCAGTACTTC
CDR3: CASGVTYEQYF
V: TRBV2
D: -
J: TRBJ2-7
size: -